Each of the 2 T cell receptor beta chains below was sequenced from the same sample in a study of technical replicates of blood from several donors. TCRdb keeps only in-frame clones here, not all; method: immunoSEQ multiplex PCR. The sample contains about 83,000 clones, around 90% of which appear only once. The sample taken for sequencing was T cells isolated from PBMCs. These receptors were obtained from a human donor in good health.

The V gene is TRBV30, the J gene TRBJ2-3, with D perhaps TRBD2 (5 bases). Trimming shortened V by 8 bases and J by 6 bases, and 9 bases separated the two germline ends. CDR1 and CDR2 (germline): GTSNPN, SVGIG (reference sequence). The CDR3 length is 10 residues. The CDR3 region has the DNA TGTGCCCCCCCGGGGGATACGCAGTATTTT. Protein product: CAPPGDTQYF.

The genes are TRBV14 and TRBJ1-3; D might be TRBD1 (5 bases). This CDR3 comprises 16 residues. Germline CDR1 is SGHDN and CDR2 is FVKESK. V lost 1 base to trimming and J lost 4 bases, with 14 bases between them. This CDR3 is CASSQVTEQAGNTIYF. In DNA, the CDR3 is TGTGCCAGCAGCCAAGTGACAGAACAGGCGGGAAACACCATATATTTT. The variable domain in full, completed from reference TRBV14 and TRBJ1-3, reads EAGVTQFPSHSVIEKGQTVTLRCDPISGHDNLYWYRRVMGKEIKFLLHFVKESKQDESGMPNNRFLAERTGGTYSTLKVQPAELEDSGVYFCASSQVTEQAGNTIYFGEGSWLTVV.